Each of the 20 T cell receptor beta chains below was sequenced from the same sample in a study of human thymus T cells. Corrective heart surgery yielded the resections from which the thymus tissue came. Only in-frame clones appear in the TCRdb table, and some are missing; sequencing was by immunoSEQ multiplex PCR. Found here are 65,000 to 90,000 clones, 95% of them singletons; the top ten hold under 0.04%. The sequenced sample was thymus tissue. Receptor source: a girl less than two years old with a congenital heart defect but otherwise immunologically healthy.

J is TRBJ2-7 and V is TRBV4-1; TRBD1 matches at 7 bases. The ends lost 1 base at V and 1 base at J; junction bases unmatched: 1. CDR3 length: 14 amino acids. Germline CDR1 is MGHRA and CDR2 is YSYEKL. In nucleotides, the CDR3 is TGCGCCAGCAGCCAAGGACAGGGTTCCTACGAGCAGTACTTC. Protein sequence: CASSQGQGSYEQYF.

The chain uses TRBV7-9 and TRBJ1-1; D not certain. V dropped 5 bases and J dropped 6 bases, with 10 bases sitting between them. The length of the CDR3 is 12 residues. Germline V gives CDR1 SEHNR, CDR2 FQNEAQ (reference sequence). CDR3 sequence (DNA): TGTGCCAGCAGCCTCCCCGGGCCTGAAGCTTTCTTT. This translates into CASSLPGPEAFF.

This rearrangement joins TRBV5-4 to TRBJ1-3; D may be TRBD1 (6 bases). The CDR3 totals 14 residues. From germline, CDR1 is SGHNT and CDR2 YYREEE (reference sequence). Trimming pared 4 bases from V and 4 bases from J, leaving 12 bases between. CDR3 bases: TGTGCCAGCAGCCCTACAGGGCAAGGAAACACCATATATTTT. Translating it yields CASSPTGQGNTIYF.

The chain couples TRBV13 to TRBJ1-2; D gene unclear. This CDR3 region has 21 residues. V was pared by 0 bases and J by 2 bases, with 28 bases between. Germline V gene lookup returns CDR1 PRHDT and CDR2 FYEKMQ (reference sequence). The CDR3: CASSLGPSQTLSYYVNYGYTF. CDR3 sequence (DNA): TGTGCCAGCAGCTTAGGGCCTTCACAGACCCTATCGTATTATGTCAACTATGGCTACACCTTC.

V and J are TRBV15 and TRBJ1-2, with a tentative D call TRBD1 (5 bases). V lost 5 bases and J 2 bases, leaving 12 bases between the germline ends. Germline lookup yields CDR1 LNHNV and CDR2 YYDKDF (reference sequence). CDR3 size: 14 residues. CDR3 bases: TGTGCCACCAGCCCCCGGGACGGAAACTATGGCTACACCTTC. It specifies CATSPRDGNYGYTF.

This chain connects TRBV11-2 to TRBJ1-1; D possibly corresponds to TRBD1 (5 bases). V was cut by 5 bases and J by 4 bases, with 14 bases left in between. Germline CDR1 is SGHAT and CDR2 is FQNNGV. The CDR3 has 14 amino acids. Written as DNA, the CDR3 is TGTGCCAGCAGCCCAGGGCTCCCAGGCACTGAAGCTTTCTTT. It translates to CASSPGLPGTEAFF.

The chain carries TRBV19 and TRBJ1-1; the D is unclear. CDR1 is LNHDA, CDR2 SQIVND, per germline (reference sequence). The CDR3 length is 14 residues. Between the trimmed V and J ends, which lost 9 bases and 0 bases, there was a span of 14 bases. This chain's CDR3 is CASGPGFLNTEAFF. CDR3 bases: TGTGCCAGCGGGCCGGGATTTTTGAACACTGAAGCTTTCTTT.

The chain is built from TRBV7-9 and TRBJ1-4; D unclear. The CDR3 consists of 15 residues. Trimming cost V 5 bases and J 2 bases, with 12 bases left between them. CDR1 and CDR2 from the germline V gene are SEHNR and FQNEAQ (reference sequence). Here the CDR3 DNA reads TGTGCCAGCAGCCCTCGGCGAGGGACTAATGAAAAACTGTTTTTT. As protein: CASSPRRGTNEKLFF.

The rearrangement links TRBV27 to TRBJ2-7, with unresolved D. The V and J ends lost 8 bases and 4 bases respectively, with 15 bases between them. CDR1 and CDR2 (germline): MNHEY, SMNVEV (reference sequence). This CDR3 spans 13 amino acids. The DNA of the CDR3 is TGTGCCAGCTCCGAAGAGCCCCGTTACGAGCAGTACTTC. This sequence encodes CASSEEPRYEQYF.

The chain joins TRBV27 to TRBJ2-1; 11 positions agree with TRBD2. J was trimmed by 4 bases and V by 7 bases; bases with no gene match: 3. This CDR3 has 14 residues. Germline lookup yields CDR1 MNHEY and CDR2 SMNVEV (reference sequence). CDR3 DNA sequence: TGTGCCAGCACCGGGACTAGCGGTTACAATGAGCAGTTCTTC. Residues: CASTGTSGYNEQFF.

This sequence joins TRBV9 and TRBJ2-3; D uncertain. The CDR3 sequence is 12 residues long. Germline V gives CDR1 SGDLS, CDR2 YYNGEE. Trimming cost V 1 base and J 5 bases, with 5 bases left between them. In DNA form, the CDR3 reads TGTGCCAGCAGCGTAAAAGGAGATACGCAGTATTTT. Encoded protein: CASSVKGDTQYF.

The chain recombines TRBV9 with TRBJ1-1; no firm D call. Germline values: CDR1 SGDLS, CDR2 YYNGEE. The V gene lost 3 bases and the J gene lost 1 base, with 7 bases spanning the gap. The CDR3 spans 13 residues. The CDR3 sequence is CASSARQNTEAFF. CDR3 sequence (DNA): TGTGCCAGCAGCGCCCGACAGAACACTGAAGCTTTCTTT.

V gene TRBV5-1 combines with J gene TRBJ2-7; 9 positions agree with TRBD2. The CDR3 is 14 amino acids. Trimming at V came to 4 bases and at J to 5 bases, leaving 7 bases not matched to a gene. Germline V gene sequence: CDR1 SGHRS, CDR2 YFSETQ. CDR3 loop: CASSLRTSAHEQYF. In DNA, the CDR3 is TGCGCCAGCAGCCTGCGGACTAGCGCGCACGAGCAGTACTTC.

The rearrangement links TRBV28 to TRBJ1-2; 10 bases fit TRBD1. V gave up 0 bases and J gave up 1 base; unmatched junction bases: 8. The germline gives CDR1 MDHEN, CDR2 SYDVKM. The CDR3 extends over 18 amino acids. In DNA form, the CDR3 reads TGTGCCAGCAGTTTATGGCGACAGGGGGCCGCCTTTAACTATGGCTACACCTTC. Encoded protein: CASSLWRQGAAFNYGYTF.

The genes are TRBV19 and TRBJ2-7, with a weak D call TRBD1 (9 bases). Germline assignment: CDR1 LNHDA and CDR2 SQIVND (reference sequence). Trimming stripped 6 bases from V and 4 bases from J, with 19 bases between. This CDR3 has 15 residues. CDR3 sequence reads: CASSPGGTGSYEQYF. CDR3 coding DNA: TGTGCCAGTAGCCCGGGGGGGACAGGGAGTTACGAGCAGTACTTC.

V and J are TRBV6-5 and TRBJ2-1; D is uncertain. This CDR3 region has 15 residues. Trimming stripped 7 bases from V and 4 bases from J, with 17 bases between. From germline, CDR1 is MNHEY and CDR2 SVGAGI. In DNA, the CDR3 is TGTGCCAGCAAGCACTTTGGGAAGTCGTACAATGAGCAGTTCTTC. Protein sequence: CASKHFGKSYNEQFF.

This chain links TRBV27 with TRBJ2-7; maybe TRBD1 (7 bases). Between the trimmed V and J ends, which lost 5 bases and 1 base, there was a span of 21 bases. Looked up from germline, CDR1 is MNHEY and CDR2 is SMNVEV (reference sequence). This CDR3 has 17 amino acids. CDR3 DNA: TGTGCCAGCAGTCCAACACGATACAGGGGAGGTTCCTACGAGCAGTACTTC. Its protein product is CASSPTRYRGGSYEQYF.

The V gene is TRBV6-1, the J gene TRBJ2-1, with 7 bases matching TRBD1. Germline V gene data show CDR1 as MNHNS and CDR2 as SASEGT. The junction had 9 bases not matched to a gene; V was cut back by 1 base and J by 9 bases. The CDR3 extends over 15 amino acids. CDR3 nucleotide sequence: TGTGCCAGCAGTGAAGGGTCCCAACGGGACAGTGAGCAGTTCTTC. Residues: CASSEGSQRDSEQFF.

The chain links TRBV5-6 to TRBJ2-1; 7 nucleotides agree with TRBD1. The germline gives CDR1 SGHDT, CDR2 YYEEEE. The length of the CDR3 is 16 residues. J lost 7 bases, V lost 2 bases, and 12 bases had no gene match. The CDR3 spells CASSFVRDRRDNEQFF. For the CDR3, the DNA is TGTGCCAGCAGCTTCGTTAGGGACAGACGGGATAATGAGCAGTTCTTC.

The rearrangement links TRBV28 to TRBJ2-1; D perhaps matches TRBD1 (5 bases). The CDR3 consists of 16 residues. Germline values: CDR1 MDHEN, CDR2 SYDVKM. V lost 7 bases and J 4 bases, leaving 20 bases between the germline ends. The CDR3 bases are TGTGCCAGCACCTGTCGTAAGGGGTTTCCTTACAATGAGCAGTTCTTC. Amino acid sequence: CASTCRKGFPYNEQFF. Full variable domain (remainder filled in from reference TRBV28 and TRBJ2-1): DVKVTQSSRYLVKRTGEKVFLECVQDMDHENMFWYRQDPGLGLRLIYFSYDVKMKEKGDIPEGYSVSREKKERFSLILESASTNQTSMYLCASTCRKGFPYNEQFFGPGTRLTVL.